This is a list of T cell receptor beta chains from one sample in a study of CD8 T cells in ankylosing spondylitis. TCRdb processed the 5' RACE reads anew with MiXCR; each CDR3 protein has one entry. The data show around 130,000 distinct CDR3 sequences, approximately 15% seen once. Sequenced material: blood, either unsorted or a sorted T cell fraction (not recorded which). The origin of the receptors is a female donor with ankylosing spondylitis or in good health (not recorded which). Each CDR3 is given with its conserved first and last residue. A D gene is named only where the DNA matches it firmly. Some rows have no size entry. The others give once, few or many, or a class for an expanded clone.

CDR3 protein: CSASDLAVRNTDTQYF; CDR3 DNA: TGCAGTGCTAGCGATCTAGCGGTTCGAAACACAGATACGCAGTATTTT; clone size: many; J gene: TRBJ2-3; CDR3 length: 16; V gene: TRBV20-1; D gene: TRBD2
CDR3 protein: CASSLGSTGYNSPLHF; CDR3 DNA: TGCGCCAGCAGCTTGGGTTCCACCGGCTATAATTCACCCCTCCACTTT; clone size: many; J gene: TRBJ1-6; CDR3 length: 16; V gene: TRBV5-1; D gene: NA
CDR3 protein: CASRRRTTTEAFF; CDR3 DNA: TGTGCCAGCAGGCGCCGGACGACCACTGAAGCTTTCTTT; clone size: many; J gene: TRBJ1-1; CDR3 length: 13; V gene: TRBV12-3/TRBV12-4; D gene: NA
CDR3 protein: CASSFVGWTEAFF; CDR3 DNA: TGTGCCAGCAGTTTTGTAGGTTGGACTGAAGCTTTCTTT; clone size: many; J gene: TRBJ1-1; CDR3 length: 13; V gene: TRBV6-6; D gene: NA
CDR3 protein: CSVPPGQANEKLFF; CDR3 DNA: TGCAGTGTCCCCCCGGGACAGGCGAATGAAAAACTGTTTTTT; clone size: many; J gene: TRBJ1-4; CDR3 length: 14; V gene: TRBV20-1; D gene: TRBD1
CDR3 protein: CASSYSGSSYNEQFF; CDR3 DNA: TGTGCCAGCAGCTATAGCGGGAGCTCCTACAATGAGCAGTTCTTC; clone size: NA; J gene: TRBJ2-1; CDR3 length: 15; V gene: TRBV11-1; D gene: TRBD2
CDR3 protein: CASSLFDNEQFF; CDR3 DNA: TGCGCCAGCAGCTTGTTTGACAATGAGCAGTTCTTC; clone size: few; J gene: TRBJ2-1; CDR3 length: 12; V gene: TRBV5-1; D gene: NA
CDR3 protein: CASSEGSPDNEQFF; CDR3 DNA: TGCGCCAGCAGTGAAGGATCTCCAGACAATGAGCAGTTCTTC; clone size: NA; J gene: TRBJ2-1; CDR3 length: 14; V gene: TRBV10-1; D gene: NA
CDR3 protein: CASSIAGLGADTQYF; CDR3 DNA: TGTGCCAGCAGCATAGCAGGTCTCGGGGCAGATACGCAGTATTTT; clone size: many; J gene: TRBJ2-3; CDR3 length: 15; V gene: TRBV7-2; D gene: NA
CDR3 protein: CASHTLGDGDTQYF; CDR3 DNA: TGTGCCAGTCATACCCTTGGGGATGGAGATACGCAGTATTTT; clone size: NA; J gene: TRBJ2-3; CDR3 length: 14; V gene: TRBV19; D gene: NA
CDR3 protein: CSAPTRAGGLDEQYF; CDR3 DNA: TGCAGTGCTCCCACCCGCGCGGGAGGCCTCGATGAGCAGTACTTC; clone size: many; J gene: TRBJ2-7; CDR3 length: 15; V gene: TRBV20-1; D gene: TRBD2
CDR3 protein: CASSVEGANTGELFF; CDR3 DNA: TGTGCCAGCAGCGTAGAAGGGGCGAACACCGGGGAGCTGTTTTTT; clone size: NA; J gene: TRBJ2-2; CDR3 length: 15; V gene: TRBV9; D gene: NA
CDR3 protein: CASSQNLLSTNEQFF; CDR3 DNA: TGTGCCAGCAGCCAAAATTTGTTAAGCACCAATGAGCAGTTCTTC; clone size: NA; J gene: TRBJ2-1; CDR3 length: 15; V gene: TRBV14; D gene: NA
CDR3 protein: CASSEKRITYEQYF; CDR3 DNA: TGTGCCAGCAGTGAGAAACGGATTACCTACGAGCAGTACTTC; clone size: few; J gene: TRBJ2-7; CDR3 length: 14; V gene: TRBV2; D gene: NA
CDR3 protein: CASGDNYGYTF; CDR3 DNA: TGCGCCAGCGGGGACAACTATGGCTACACCTTC; clone size: many; J gene: TRBJ1-2; CDR3 length: 11; V gene: TRBV5-1; D gene: NA
CDR3 protein: CASSWDGTDTQYF; CDR3 DNA: TGTGCCAGCAGCTGGGACGGAACAGATACGCAGTATTTT; clone size: NA; J gene: TRBJ2-3; CDR3 length: 13; V gene: TRBV7-3; D gene: NA
CDR3 protein: CASGTKNTGELFF; CDR3 DNA: TGTGCCAGCGGGACTAAGAACACCGGGGAGCTGTTTTTT; clone size: few; J gene: TRBJ2-2; CDR3 length: 13; V gene: TRBV6-1; D gene: TRBD2
CDR3 protein: CASSFGVAKNSQYF; CDR3 DNA: TGTGCCAGCAGCTTCGGGGTAGCCAAAAACAGTCAGTACTTC; clone size: NA; J gene: TRBJ2-4; CDR3 length: 14; V gene: TRBV7-9; D gene: NA
CDR3 protein: CSATQLAGGRETQYF; CDR3 DNA: TGCAGTGCTACACAGCTAGCGGGAGGGCGGGAGACCCAGTACTTC; clone size: few; J gene: TRBJ2-5; CDR3 length: 15; V gene: TRBV20-1; D gene: TRBD2
CDR3 protein: CASSLFEQFF; CDR3 DNA: TGTGCCAGCAGTTTATTTGAGCAGTTCTTC; clone size: few; J gene: TRBJ2-1; CDR3 length: 10; V gene: TRBV12-3/TRBV12-4; D gene: NA
CDR3 protein: CASSVRFGGETQYF; CDR3 DNA: TGTGCCAGCAGTGTCCGATTTGGGGGAGAGACCCAGTACTTC; clone size: few; J gene: TRBJ2-5; CDR3 length: 14; V gene: TRBV2; D gene: NA
CDR3 protein: CASRSAGRNTGELFF; CDR3 DNA: TGTGCCAGCAGGTCAGCGGGAAGGAACACCGGGGAGCTGTTTTTT; clone size: NA; J gene: TRBJ2-2; CDR3 length: 15; V gene: TRBV3-1; D gene: TRBD2
CDR3 protein: CASSSGERSDTQYF; CDR3 DNA: TGTGCCAGCAGTTCGGGAGAGCGGTCAGATACGCAGTATTTT; clone size: many; J gene: TRBJ2-3; CDR3 length: 14; V gene: TRBV6-2/TRBV6-3; D gene: NA
CDR3 protein: CASSALSGKETQYF; CDR3 DNA: TGTGCCAGCAGCGCCCTCAGTGGAAAAGAGACCCAGTACTTC; clone size: NA; J gene: TRBJ2-5; CDR3 length: 14; V gene: TRBV6-1; D gene: NA
CDR3 protein: CASSVATGQGTYEQYF; CDR3 DNA: TGTGCCAGCAGCGTAGCTACGGGACAGGGGACCTACGAGCAGTACTTC; clone size: many; J gene: TRBJ2-7; CDR3 length: 16; V gene: TRBV9; D gene: TRBD1
CDR3 protein: CASSFYSGTATYEQYF; CDR3 DNA: TGTGCCAGCAGCTTCTATTCCGGGACAGCGACCTACGAGCAGTACTTC; clone size: many; J gene: TRBJ2-7; CDR3 length: 16; V gene: TRBV7-8; D gene: TRBD1
CDR3 protein: CASSTTQGVGKTQYF; CDR3 DNA: TGTGCCAGCAGCACCACACAGGGGGTTGGAAAGACCCAGTACTTC; clone size: NA; J gene: TRBJ2-5; CDR3 length: 15; V gene: TRBV7-6; D gene: TRBD1
CDR3 protein: CASSFGTNTGELFF; CDR3 DNA: TGTGCCAGCAGCTTCGGGACTAACACCGGGGAGCTGTTTTTT; clone size: few; J gene: TRBJ2-2; CDR3 length: 14; V gene: TRBV7-3; D gene: NA
CDR3 protein: CASSSGLGRANVLTF; CDR3 DNA: TGTGCCAGCAGCTCCGGCCTCGGGAGGGCCAACGTCCTGACTTTC; clone size: NA; J gene: TRBJ2-6; CDR3 length: 15; V gene: TRBV7-9; D gene: NA
CDR3 protein: CASSVAGGRIYNEQFF; CDR3 DNA: TGTGCCAGCAGCGTAGCGGGCGGGAGGATCTACAATGAGCAGTTCTTC; clone size: NA; J gene: TRBJ2-1; CDR3 length: 16; V gene: TRBV9; D gene: TRBD2
CDR3 protein: CASSLGTGGYQETQYF; CDR3 DNA: TGTGCCAGCAGTTTAGGGACAGGGGGGTACCAAGAGACCCAGTACTTC; clone size: NA; J gene: TRBJ2-5; CDR3 length: 16; V gene: TRBV28; D gene: TRBD1
CDR3 protein: CASSGLAGVGNEQFF; CDR3 DNA: TGTGCCAGCAGCGGACTAGCGGGAGTAGGTAATGAGCAGTTCTTC; clone size: NA; J gene: TRBJ2-1; CDR3 length: 15; V gene: TRBV7-9; D gene: TRBD2
CDR3 protein: CASSPPPKGGLNQPQHF; CDR3 DNA: TGTGCCAGCTCACCGCCCCCGAAAGGGGGACTCAATCAGCCCCAGCATTTT; clone size: NA; J gene: TRBJ1-5; CDR3 length: 17; V gene: TRBV18; D gene: NA
CDR3 protein: CASSSGLATNEQFF; CDR3 DNA: TGCGCCAGCAGCTCCGGACTAGCGACTAATGAGCAGTTCTTC; clone size: few; J gene: TRBJ2-1; CDR3 length: 14; V gene: TRBV5-1; D gene: TRBD2
CDR3 protein: CSVGQGSTEAFF; CDR3 DNA: TGCAGCGTTGGACAGGGGAGCACTGAAGCTTTCTTT; clone size: many; J gene: TRBJ1-1; CDR3 length: 12; V gene: TRBV29-1; D gene: TRBD1
CDR3 protein: CASSPDPRGQQNTEAFF; CDR3 DNA: TGCGCCAGCAGCCCGGACCCACGGGGACAACAGAACACTGAAGCTTTCTTT; clone size: NA; J gene: TRBJ1-1; CDR3 length: 17; V gene: TRBV5-1; D gene: NA
CDR3 protein: CASSLAGTSGVETQYF; CDR3 DNA: TGTGCCAGCAGCTTGGCCGGGACTAGCGGGGTTGAGACCCAGTACTTC; clone size: few; J gene: TRBJ2-5; CDR3 length: 16; V gene: TRBV7-9; D gene: TRBD2
CDR3 protein: CCARDLVGQGYTDTQYF; CDR3 DNA: TGCTGTGCTAGAGATCTAGTAGGCCAGGGATACACAGATACGCAGTATTTT; clone size: once; J gene: TRBJ2-3; CDR3 length: 17; V gene: TRBV20-1; D gene: NA
CDR3 protein: CASSEQGGITGELFF; CDR3 DNA: TGTGCCAGCAGCGAGCAGGGGGGTATCACCGGGGAGCTGTTTTTT; clone size: NA; J gene: TRBJ2-2; CDR3 length: 15; V gene: TRBV7-9; D gene: NA
CDR3 protein: CASSSAPVTDTQYF; CDR3 DNA: TGCGCCAGCAGCTCCGCCCCTGTCACAGATACGCAGTATTTT; clone size: NA; J gene: TRBJ2-3; CDR3 length: 14; V gene: TRBV4-1; D gene: NA
CDR3 protein: CSARGWLGQGHYEQYF; CDR3 DNA: TGCAGTGCTAGGGGTTGGCTGGGACAGGGGCACTACGAGCAGTACTTC; clone size: few; J gene: TRBJ2-7; CDR3 length: 16; V gene: TRBV20-1; D gene: TRBD1
CDR3 protein: CASSSVAKGLSYGYTF; CDR3 DNA: TGTGCCAGCAGTTCGGTAGCGAAGGGGCTTAGCTATGGCTACACCTTC; clone size: many; J gene: TRBJ1-2; CDR3 length: 16; V gene: TRBV28; D gene: NA
CDR3 protein: CSAREAGPGTGELFF; CDR3 DNA: TGCAGTGCTCGGGAGGCGGGGCCGGGCACCGGGGAGCTGTTTTTT; clone size: NA; J gene: TRBJ2-2; CDR3 length: 15; V gene: TRBV20-1; D gene: TRBD2
CDR3 protein: CSASPPLGGSQSDTQYF; CDR3 DNA: TGCAGTGCTAGTCCCCCCCTGGGCGGGAGTCAGTCAGATACGCAGTATTTT; clone size: few; J gene: TRBJ2-3; CDR3 length: 17; V gene: TRBV20-1; D gene: TRBD2
CDR3 protein: CASSPQEGSGYTF; CDR3 DNA: TGCGCCAGCAGCCCTCAGGAGGGATCTGGCTACACCTTC; clone size: many; J gene: TRBJ1-2; CDR3 length: 13; V gene: TRBV5-1; D gene: NA
CDR3 protein: CSARSWGDTEAFF; CDR3 DNA: TGCAGCGCCCGTTCATGGGGGGACACTGAAGCTTTCTTT; clone size: few; J gene: TRBJ1-1; CDR3 length: 13; V gene: TRBV29-1; D gene: NA
CDR3 protein: CASSVFGSNQPQHF; CDR3 DNA: TGTGCCAGCAGTGTGTTCGGGAGCAATCAGCCCCAGCATTTT; clone size: many; J gene: TRBJ1-5; CDR3 length: 14; V gene: TRBV2; D gene: NA
CDR3 protein: CASRDKFWGKGETQYF; CDR3 DNA: TGTGCCAGCCGTGACAAGTTCTGGGGGAAGGGAGAGACCCAGTACTTC; clone size: few; J gene: TRBJ2-5; CDR3 length: 16; V gene: TRBV25-1; D gene: NA
CDR3 protein: CASSKTGGLQETQYF; CDR3 DNA: TGTGCCAGCAGCAAAACGGGGGGGCTCCAAGAGACCCAGTACTTC; clone size: few; J gene: TRBJ2-5; CDR3 length: 15; V gene: TRBV12-3/TRBV12-4; D gene: TRBD2
CDR3 protein: CASSLASGGVADTQYF; CDR3 DNA: TGTGCCAGCAGTTTAGCGAGCGGGGGAGTCGCAGATACGCAGTATTTT; clone size: NA; J gene: TRBJ2-3; CDR3 length: 16; V gene: TRBV12-3/TRBV12-4; D gene: TRBD2
CDR3 protein: CASSLDSAGGGDTQYF; CDR3 DNA: TGCGCCAGCAGCTTGGATTCGGCAGGGGGCGGAGATACGCAGTATTTT; clone size: few; J gene: TRBJ2-3; CDR3 length: 16; V gene: TRBV5-1; D gene: TRBD1
CDR3 protein: CSVGDRGRGETQYF; CDR3 DNA: TGCAGCGTTGGAGACAGGGGGCGAGGAGAGACCCAGTACTTC; clone size: many; J gene: TRBJ2-5; CDR3 length: 14; V gene: TRBV29-1; D gene: TRBD1
CDR3 protein: CASSSPGQGERSYEQYF; CDR3 DNA: TGTGCCAGCAGTTCCCCAGGACAGGGGGAAAGGTCCTACGAGCAGTACTTC; clone size: many; J gene: TRBJ2-7; CDR3 length: 17; V gene: TRBV6-5; D gene: TRBD1